This T cell receptor beta chain was recorded in a study of T cells expressing NK-cell markers. Study-level background: Repertoire data for TCR beta were derived from sorted T cells (CD3+CD56+NKG2C+, CD3+CD56+NKG2C- and CD3+CD56-NKG2C+).

Germline CDR1 reads SNHLY; CDR2 reads FYNNEI. The CDR3 covers 14 residues. TCRdb reprocessed the 5' RACE reads; each CDR3 protein has one entry and no DNA is given. This sample's table reports 150,000 to 180,000 distinct CDR3 sequences. The study's findings and limits: It is unclear if expanded NKG2C-expressing clones target HCMV antigens. The contribution of dominant NKG2C+ clonotypes to CD8+ T cells in about 6 donors was roughly 1.0-7.0%.

Concerning this clonotype itself: Its specificity is unknown.

The chain combines TRBV2 with TRBJ2-5; the TCRdb call, TRBD2, lacks DNA for checking. The TCR comes from a woman aged 45-65 years in good health. The sequenced sample consisted of blood T cells: a sorted CD56 or NKG2C T cell subset, CD4+ or CD8+ T cells, or bulk PBMC T cells (not recorded which). The CDR3 protein is CASSDYGSGETQYF.